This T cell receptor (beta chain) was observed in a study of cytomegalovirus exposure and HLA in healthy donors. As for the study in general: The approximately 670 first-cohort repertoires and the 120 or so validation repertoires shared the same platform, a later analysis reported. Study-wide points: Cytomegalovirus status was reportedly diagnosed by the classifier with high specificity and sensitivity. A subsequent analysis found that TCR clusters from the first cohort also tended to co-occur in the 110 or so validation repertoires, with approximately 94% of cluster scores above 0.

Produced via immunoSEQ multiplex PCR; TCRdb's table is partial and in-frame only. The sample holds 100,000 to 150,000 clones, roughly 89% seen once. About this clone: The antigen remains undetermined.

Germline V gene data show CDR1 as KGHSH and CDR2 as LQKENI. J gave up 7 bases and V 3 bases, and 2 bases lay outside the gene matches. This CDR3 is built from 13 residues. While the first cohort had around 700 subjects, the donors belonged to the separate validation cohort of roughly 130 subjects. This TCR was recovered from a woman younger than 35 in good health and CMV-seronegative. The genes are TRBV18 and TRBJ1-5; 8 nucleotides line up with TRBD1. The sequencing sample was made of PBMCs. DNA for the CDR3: TGTGCCAGCTCACCGGGACAGGTCCAGCCCCAGCATTTT. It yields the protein CASSPGQVQPQHF.